This passage covers 26 T cell receptor beta chains from one sample sequenced in a study of cytomegalovirus exposure and HLA in healthy donors. Amplification used 60 Vbeta primers and 13 Jbeta primers. TCRdb's copy holds only in-frame clones and misses some; the assay was immunoSEQ multiplex PCR. The sample records hundreds of thousands of clones, around four fifths being singletons. Sequencing was performed on PBMCs. The receptor set was obtained from a woman aged 60-75 years in good health and CMV-seropositive.

This chain joins TRBV30 and TRBJ2-5, with a weak D call TRBD2 (5 bases). The J call may be in error: the DNA end matches TRBJ2-7 better. Germline-derived CDR1 and CDR2 are GTSNPN and SVGIG (reference sequence). This CDR3 region has 12 residues. DNA for the CDR3: TGTGCCTGGGGTCGGGAATCCTACGAGCAGTACTTC. Amino acids: CAWGRESYEQYF.

The rearrangement uses TRBV7-2 and TRBJ2-5; D might be TRBD1 (5 bases). CDR3 length equals 14 residues. Germline lookup yields CDR1 SGHTA and CDR2 FQGNSA. The V gene lost 2 bases and the J gene lost 7 bases, with 14 bases spanning the gap. The CDR3 here is CASSLSDSQGTQYF. CDR3 nucleotides: TGTGCCAGCAGCTTATCTGACTCTCAGGGGACCCAGTACTTC.

The chain couples TRBV5-1 to TRBJ2-1; 10 bases agree with TRBD2. The CDR3 runs to 15 residues. V lost 7 bases and J lost 5; bases outside the gene matches: 9. Germline V gene lookup returns CDR1 SGHRS and CDR2 YFSETQ. The CDR3 loop reads CASVSGRADHNEQFF. The CDR3 bases are TGCGCCAGCGTGAGCGGGAGGGCCGATCACAATGAGCAGTTCTTC.

The count of this clone is one. The V call is TRBV10-3, the J call TRBJ2-1, with 9 positions matching TRBD2. The CDR3 contains 14 residues. Germline-derived CDR1 and CDR2 are ENHRY and SYGVKD. Trimming took 4 bases from V and 5 from J; bases not matched to a gene: 3. CDR3 nucleotide sequence: TGTGCCATCAGTGTCCGGACTAGCGACAATGAGCAGTTCTTC. Residues: CAISVRTSDNEQFF.

The genes are TRBV19 and TRBJ2-1; 13 bases match TRBD2. The germline CDR1 and CDR2 sequences are LNHDA and SQIVND (reference sequence). After removal of 4 bases from V and 4 bases from J, the junction contained 4 bases not matched to a gene. The CDR3 is made up of 16 amino acids. The CDR3 DNA reads TGTGCCAGTAGTACACTAGCGGGAGGGAGTTACAATGAGCAGTTCTTC. This gives the protein CASSTLAGGSYNEQFF.

This clone was picked up a small number of times. The chain joins TRBV2 to TRBJ1-5; the match to TRBD1 covers 9 bases. Per the germline V gene, CDR1 is SNHLY and CDR2 is FYNNEI. Germline trimming cut 2 bases from V and 6 bases from J; bases unmatched to any gene: 5. CDR3 length: 15 residues. The DNA for the CDR3 is TGTGCCAGCAGTGAATGGGACAGGGTGGGTCAGCCCCAGCATTTT. Residues: CASSEWDRVGQPQHF.

The chain combines TRBV7-2 with TRBJ1-6; no definite D call. The CDR3 sequence is 15 residues long. Deletions cut 4 bases from V and 7 bases from J, with 14 bases between. The germline V gene encodes CDR1 SGHTA and CDR2 FQGNSA. The CDR3 region is CASSSLEAGNSPLHF. CDR3 coding DNA: TGTGCCAGCAGCTCCCTCGAGGCTGGAAATTCACCCCTCCACTTT.

This clone occurred a few times. The chain joins TRBV7-9 to TRBJ2-7, with 7 bases fitting TRBD1. The CDR3 runs 16 residues. CDR1 is SEHNR and CDR2 is FQNEAQ in the germline V gene (reference sequence). V trimming: 5 bases; J trimming: 1 base; junction bases outside the gene matches: 11. The chain's CDR3 is CASSPSGTVSSYEQYF. The CDR3 DNA reads TGTGCCAGCAGCCCATCGGGGACAGTCTCTTCCTACGAGCAGTACTTC.

The chain is built from TRBV4-2 and TRBJ2-3; D possibly corresponds to TRBD2 (6 bases). This CDR3 has 14 residues. The germline V gene encodes CDR1 LGHNA and CDR2 YNFKEQ. Trimming pared 10 bases from V and 5 bases from J, leaving 19 bases between. CDR3 in DNA: TGTGCCACCTATAGCGGAGGGGCCGGAGATACGCAGTATTTT. Its protein is CATYSGGAGDTQYF.

This chain connects TRBV4-1 to TRBJ1-2, with 7 nucleotides matching TRBD1. The junction had 1 base not matched to a gene; V was cut back by 0 bases and J by 3 bases. The germline V gene encodes CDR1 MGHRA and CDR2 YSYEKL. The CDR3 has 14 amino acids. The CDR3 protein is CASSQDDRDYGYTF. The CDR3 nucleotides read TGCGCCAGCAGCCAAGATGACAGGGACTATGGCTACACCTTC.

This clone was seen a few times. Other DNA sequences of this sample code for an identical CDR3. The chain links TRBV6-5 to TRBJ1-2, with D uncertain. CDR1 and CDR2 from the germline V gene are MNHEY and SVGAGI. V was shortened by 4 bases and J by 5 bases, with 5 bases between the two germline ends. The CDR3 spans 11 residues. This CDR3 reads CASSSTYGYTF. CDR3 nucleotide sequence: TGTGCCAGCAGTTCGACTTATGGCTACACCTTC.

The chain has TRBV30 and TRBJ1-5; D is possibly TRBD1 (6 bases). Germline CDR1 reads GTSNPN; CDR2 reads SVGIG (reference sequence). This CDR3 has 13 residues. V was cut by 0 bases and J by 4 bases, with 7 bases left in between. The CDR3 spells CAWSVGGNQPQHF. CDR3 sequence (DNA): TGTGCCTGGAGTGTAGGGGGAAATCAGCCCCAGCATTTT.

The chain joins TRBV4-2 to TRBJ2-1, with TRBD2 matching 10 bases. With 4 bases clipped from V and 2 bases from J, the junction kept 8 bases outside the gene matches. This CDR3 is built from 17 residues. CDR1 and CDR2 (germline): LGHNA, YNFKEQ. CDR3 residues: CASSPVLSGGAYNEQFF. The CDR3 DNA reads as TGTGCCAGCAGCCCGGTCCTAAGCGGGGGGGCCTACAATGAGCAGTTCTTC.

This clone has only one observation. V and J are TRBV6-1 and TRBJ1-5; D is ambiguous. From germline, CDR1 is MNHNS and CDR2 SASEGT. Trimming took off 0 bases at V and 2 bases at J, with 11 bases between the two ends. CDR3 length: 16 amino acids. CDR3 nucleotides: TGTGCCAGCAGTGAAGCGCGGGTTGGGGGCAATCAGCCCCAGCATTTT. The encoded protein is CASSEARVGGNQPQHF.

The chain joins TRBV19 to TRBJ1-4; tentative D call: TRBD1 (6 bases). Germline V gives CDR1 LNHDA, CDR2 SQIVND (reference sequence). Trimming took off 7 bases at V and 2 bases at J, with 11 bases between the two ends. The CDR3 runs to 14 residues. CDR3 loop: CASTRGATNEKLFF. In nucleotides, the CDR3 is TGTGCCAGTACGCGGGGGGCGACTAATGAAAAACTGTTTTTT.

The V gene is TRBV5-6, the J gene TRBJ2-1; 9 nucleotides match TRBD1. V gave up 6 bases and J gave up 2 bases; unmatched junction bases: 9. CDR1 and CDR2 (germline): SGHDT, YYEEEE. The CDR3 contains 16 residues. CDR3 coding DNA: TGTGCCAGCACCCCCCCGGGGGACAGGGCCTACAATGAGCAGTTCTTC. Residues: CASTPPGDRAYNEQFF.

This clone was picked up a small number of times. In DNA, the CDR3 is TGTGCCAGCAGCTTGGGGGGGGCAGGGGGTGCAGGAGATACGCAGTATTTT. It yields the protein CASSLGGAGGAGDTQYF. This chain joins TRBV5-4 and TRBJ2-3; a weak D match, TRBD1 (7 bases). CDR1 and CDR2 from the germline V gene are SGHNT and YYREEE (reference sequence). The CDR3 extends over 17 amino acids. The ends were cut back, 0 bases at V and 5 bases at J, with 19 bases in the middle.

V is TRBV5-1 and J is TRBJ1-1, with D possibly TRBD1 on 5 matching bases. This CDR3 is 15 amino acids long. The V gene's germline CDR1 is SGHRS and CDR2 YFSETQ. The V gene lost 3 bases and the J gene lost 0 bases, with 12 bases spanning the gap. CDR3 in DNA: TGCGCCAGCAGCTCGCAATTGACAGTGAACACTGAAGCTTTCTTT. It translates to CASSSQLTVNTEAFF. The full variable domain, rest sourced from reference TRBV5-1 and TRBJ1-1, is KAGVTQTPRYLIKTRGQQVTLSCSPISGHRSVSWYQQTPGQGLQFLFEYFSETQRNKGNFPGRFSGRQFSNSRSEMNVSTLELGDSALYLCASSSQLTVNTEAFFGQGTRLTVV.

CDR3 coding DNA: TGCGCCAGCAGCCTTATCCCTCCAAGACTAGCGAGCTCCTACGAGCAGTACTTC. It yields the protein CASSLIPPRLASSYEQYF. V gene TRBV4-1 combines with J gene TRBJ2-7, with 8 bases matching TRBD2. The CDR3 runs to 18 residues. Germline-derived CDR1 and CDR2 are MGHRA and YSYEKL. With 4 bases clipped from V and 0 bases from J, the junction kept 14 bases outside the gene matches.

V is TRBV11-3 and J is TRBJ1-1, with D perhaps matching TRBD1 (5 bases). Deletions cut 5 bases from V and 9 bases from J, with 13 bases between. Germline-derived CDR1 and CDR2 are SGHNT and YENEEA. CDR3 length: 12 residues. CDR3 bases: TGTGCCAGCAGCGGAGGGGCCAGCCAAGCTTTCTTT. This translates into CASSGGASQAFF.

The chain links TRBV7-2 to TRBJ2-5; TRBD1 aligns across 9 bases. V dropped 5 bases and J dropped 2; count of bases not matched to a gene: 3. The CDR3 consists of 14 residues. Germline CDR1 reads SGHTA; CDR2 reads FQGNSA. CDR3 protein: CASSPGQGQETQYF. The DNA of the CDR3 is TGTGCCAGCAGCCCTGGACAGGGGCAAGAGACCCAGTACTTC.

The CDR3 spells CASSFQGEGSKYF. The CDR3 DNA reads as TGTGCCAGCAGCTTTCAGGGGGAAGGGTCCAAGTACTTC. V is TRBV7-9 and J is TRBJ2-7; TRBD1 agrees at 7 bases. This CDR3 has 13 amino acids. Germline-derived CDR1 and CDR2 are SEHNR and FQNEAQ (reference sequence). The trim removed 3 bases at V and 11 bases at J, leaving 10 bases unmatched. Looking up the rest from reference TRBV7-9 and TRBJ2-7 gives the full variable domain: DTGVSQNPRHKITKRGQNVTFRCDPISEHNRLYWYRQTLGQGPEFLTYFQNEAQLEKSRLLSDRFSAERPKGSFSTLEIQRTEQGDSAMYLCASSFQGEGSKYFGPGTRLTVT.

Turning to this clone: Its ends do not fully match the called genes, so a read error is possible. The chain uses TRBV7-9 and TRBJ2-3; a weak D match, TRBD2 (5 bases). Germline CDR1 reads SEHNR; CDR2 reads FQNEAQ (reference sequence). This CDR3 contains 16 residues. This CDR3 is CSSSFATSGGTDTQYF. The CDR3 DNA follows: TGTTCCAGCAGCTTTGCTACTAGTGGTGGGACAGATACGCAGTATTTT.

The V gene is TRBV10-3, the J gene TRBJ1-5; D perhaps matches TRBD1 (6 bases). This CDR3 comprises 14 residues. Trimming left V 3 bases short and J 3 bases short, with 9 bases between. In germline, CDR1 is ENHRY, CDR2 SYGVKD. CDR3 protein: CAISELGANQPQHF. CDR3 nucleotide sequence: TGTGCCATCAGTGAATTGGGGGCCAATCAGCCCCAGCATTTT.

The chain carries TRBV5-6 and TRBJ1-1; D not resolved. The V and J ends lost 7 bases and 1 base respectively, with 14 bases between them. The CDR3 loop spans 14 amino acids. The V gene's germline CDR1 is SGHDT and CDR2 YYEEEE. CDR3 bases: TGTGCCAGCCCTCTCAGCCGGGGGAACACTGAAGCTTTCTTT. Its translation: CASPLSRGNTEAFF.

The chain recombines TRBV30 with TRBJ2-3; D call uncertain. The CDR3 has 13 amino acids. Trimming took off 3 bases at V and 11 bases at J, with 18 bases between the two ends. Germline-derived CDR1 and CDR2 are GTSNPN and SVGIG (reference sequence). This chain's CDR3 is CAWSEAEAFKQYF. The CDR3 DNA reads TGTGCCTGGAGCGAGGCAGAGGCGTTCAAGCAGTATTTT.